The count of the clone carrying this T cell receptor (beta chain) is one. The sample comes from a study of blood T cell repertoires in COVID-19. The wider study: The study drew acute and convalescent COVID-19 samples from the United States, Italy and Spain. Sample material is recorded as cDNA or gDNA derived from T cells, B-cell-depleted T cells, or PBMCs.

As originally analysed: For nucleated cells, counts were estimated from reference gene primer amplification. This table comes from immunoSEQ multiplex PCR, and its TCRdb copy is limited to in-frame clones, with some not included. From that table come the V and J calls and clone size; the DNA was used to work out D and trimming. The table shows about 160,000 clones, with around four fifths occurring only once. The CDR3 runs to 12 residues. V gave up 2 bases and J gave up 6 bases, with 9 bases separating them. From germline, CDR1 is SGHNT and CDR2 YYREEE (reference sequence). The rearrangement joins TRBV5-4 to TRBJ2-7; D call uncertain. The receptor was derived from a man between 65 and 85 years old with acute or convalescent COVID-19. The sample comprised peripheral blood. The CDR3: CASSFVESEQYF. The CDR3, as DNA: TGTGCCAGCAGCTTCGTAGAGTCCGAGCAGTACTTC.